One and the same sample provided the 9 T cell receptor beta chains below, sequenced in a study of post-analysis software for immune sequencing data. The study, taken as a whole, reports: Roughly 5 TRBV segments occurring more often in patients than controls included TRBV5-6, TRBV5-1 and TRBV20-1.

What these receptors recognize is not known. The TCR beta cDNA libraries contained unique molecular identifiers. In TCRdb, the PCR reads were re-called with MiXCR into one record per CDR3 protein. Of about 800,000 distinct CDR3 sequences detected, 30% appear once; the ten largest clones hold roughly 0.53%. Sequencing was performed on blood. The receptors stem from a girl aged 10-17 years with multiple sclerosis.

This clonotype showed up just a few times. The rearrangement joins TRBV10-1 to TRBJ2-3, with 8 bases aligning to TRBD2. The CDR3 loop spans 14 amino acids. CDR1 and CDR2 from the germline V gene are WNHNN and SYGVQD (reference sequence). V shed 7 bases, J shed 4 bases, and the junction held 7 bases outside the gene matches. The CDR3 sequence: CASKDGRAADTQYF. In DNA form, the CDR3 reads TGCGCCAGCAAAGACGGGAGGGCGGCAGATACGCAGTATTTT.

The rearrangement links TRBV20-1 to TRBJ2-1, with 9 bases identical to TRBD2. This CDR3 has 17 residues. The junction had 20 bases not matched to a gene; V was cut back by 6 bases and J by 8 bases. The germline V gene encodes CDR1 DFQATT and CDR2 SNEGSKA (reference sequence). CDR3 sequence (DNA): TGCAGTGCCCCTCGAGGTTCCCGGACTAGCGAGAGGGATGAGCAGTTCTTC. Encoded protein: CSAPRGSRTSERDEQFF.

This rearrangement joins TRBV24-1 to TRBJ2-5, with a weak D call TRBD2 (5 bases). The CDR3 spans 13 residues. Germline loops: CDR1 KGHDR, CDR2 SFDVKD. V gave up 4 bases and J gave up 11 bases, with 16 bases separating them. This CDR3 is CATSDQPLGEQYF. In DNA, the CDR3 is TGTGCCACCAGTGACCAGCCTCTCGGGGAGCAGTACTTC.

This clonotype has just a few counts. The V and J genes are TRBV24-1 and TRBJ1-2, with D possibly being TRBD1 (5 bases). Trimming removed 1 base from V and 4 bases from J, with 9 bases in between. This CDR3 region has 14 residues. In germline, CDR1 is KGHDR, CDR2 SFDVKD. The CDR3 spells CATSDFDSSYGYTF. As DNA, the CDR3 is TGTGCCACCAGTGATTTTGACAGCTCCTATGGCTACACCTTC.

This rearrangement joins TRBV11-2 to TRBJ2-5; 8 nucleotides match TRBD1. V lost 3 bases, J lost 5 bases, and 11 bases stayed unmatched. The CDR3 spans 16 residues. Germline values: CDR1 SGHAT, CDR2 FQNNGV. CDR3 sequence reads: CASSFTETGVFETQYF. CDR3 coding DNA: TGTGCCAGCAGCTTCACCGAGACAGGGGTCTTTGAGACCCAGTACTTC. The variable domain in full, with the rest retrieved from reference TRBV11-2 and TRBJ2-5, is EAGVAQSPRYKIIEKRQSVAFWCNPISGHATLYWYQQILGQGPKLLIQFQNNGVVDDSQLPKDRFSAERLKGVDSTLKIQPAKLEDSAVYLCASSFTETGVFETQYFGPGTRLLVL.

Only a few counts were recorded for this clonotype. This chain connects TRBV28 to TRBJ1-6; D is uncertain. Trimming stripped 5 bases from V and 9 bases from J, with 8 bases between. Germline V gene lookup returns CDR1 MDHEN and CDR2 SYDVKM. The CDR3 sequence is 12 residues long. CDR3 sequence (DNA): TGTGCCAGCAGTCCGGCCGGTTCACCCCTCCACTTT. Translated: CASSPAGSPLHF.

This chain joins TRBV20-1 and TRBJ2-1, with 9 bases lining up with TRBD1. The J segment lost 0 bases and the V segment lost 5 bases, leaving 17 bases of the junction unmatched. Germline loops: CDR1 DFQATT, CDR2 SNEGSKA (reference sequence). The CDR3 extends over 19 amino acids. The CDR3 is CSAERFGTGFRASYNEQFF. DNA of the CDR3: TGCAGTGCTGAGAGATTCGGGACAGGGTTTAGGGCCTCCTACAATGAGCAGTTCTTC.

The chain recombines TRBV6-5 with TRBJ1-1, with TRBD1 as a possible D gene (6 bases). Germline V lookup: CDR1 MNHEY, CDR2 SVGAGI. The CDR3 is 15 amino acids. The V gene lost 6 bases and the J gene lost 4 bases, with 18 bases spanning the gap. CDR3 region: CASSRQDSLSTEAFF. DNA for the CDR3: TGTGCCAGCAGCCGACAGGACAGTTTGAGCACTGAAGCTTTCTTT.

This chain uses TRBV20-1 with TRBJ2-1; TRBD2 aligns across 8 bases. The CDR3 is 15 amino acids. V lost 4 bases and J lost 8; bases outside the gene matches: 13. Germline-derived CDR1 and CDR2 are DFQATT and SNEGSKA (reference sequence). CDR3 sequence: CSAIAGGAPLDEQFF. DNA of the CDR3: TGCAGTGCTATCGCGGGAGGTGCCCCTTTGGATGAGCAGTTCTTC.